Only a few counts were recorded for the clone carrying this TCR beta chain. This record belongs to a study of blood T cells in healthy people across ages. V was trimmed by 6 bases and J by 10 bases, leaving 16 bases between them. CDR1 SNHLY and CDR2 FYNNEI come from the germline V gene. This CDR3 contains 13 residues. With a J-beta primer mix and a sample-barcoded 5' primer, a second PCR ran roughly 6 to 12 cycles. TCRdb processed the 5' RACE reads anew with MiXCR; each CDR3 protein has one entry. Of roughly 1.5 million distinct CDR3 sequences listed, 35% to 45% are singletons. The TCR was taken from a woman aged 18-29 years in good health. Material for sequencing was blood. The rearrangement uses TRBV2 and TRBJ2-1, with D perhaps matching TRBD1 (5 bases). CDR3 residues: CASSTNPSGEQFF. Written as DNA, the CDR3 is TGTGCCAGCAGCACCAACCCCTCAGGGGAGCAGTTCTTC.